Below, 16 T cell receptor beta chains from the same sample are listed, as sequenced in a study of vaccination effects on CD4 cells after COVID-19. CD4+ T cells specific for antigen were expanded with viral peptide pools by the ViraFEST assay before sequencing. When around nine days of culture had elapsed, CD4+ T cells were isolated. Assay: immunoSEQ multiplex PCR; the TCRdb copy retains only in-frame clones and omits some. This sample has 50,000 to 75,000 clones, with approximately 80% found just once. No antigen is known for these receptors. Sequencing was performed on CD4+ T cells from PBMCs cultured with HCoV-229E spike peptides, taken before COVID-19 vaccination. The receptors were sampled from a human donor who received a COVID-19 vaccine.

The chain recombines TRBV15 with TRBJ2-6; D is ambiguous. The germline V gene encodes CDR1 LNHNV and CDR2 YYDKDF (reference sequence). With 6 bases removed from V and 0 bases from J, the gap between germline ends came to 3 bases. The CDR3 runs to 13 residues. CDR3 nucleotides: TGTGCCACCAGAAACTCTGGGGCCAACGTCCTGACTTTC. Amino acids: CATRNSGANVLTF.

The chain is built from TRBV27 and TRBJ1-1; weak D call: TRBD1 (5 bases). Trimming took off 2 bases at V and 4 bases at J, with 17 bases between the two ends. The CDR3 is made up of 16 amino acids. Germline V gene data show CDR1 as MNHEY and CDR2 as SMNVEV (reference sequence). CDR3 bases: TGTGCCAGCAGTTTAGGAGGGGCGCGGGTCGGCACTGAAGCTTTCTTT. This gives the protein CASSLGGARVGTEAFF.

The rearrangement joins TRBV20-1 to TRBJ1-4; no firm D call. The V end was cut by 3 bases, the J end by 11 bases, with 7 bases between. The CDR3 runs to 10 residues. CDR1 and CDR2 (germline): DFQATT, SNEGSKA (reference sequence). CDR3: CSASSDKLFF. The CDR3 DNA follows: TGCAGTGCTAGTTCAGACAAACTGTTTTTT.

This chain connects TRBV5-6 to TRBJ2-7; TRBD1 matches at 7 bases. The CDR3 sequence is 12 residues long. The V segment lost 4 bases and the J segment 3 bases; nucleotides outside the gene matches: 1. Germline V gives CDR1 SGHDT, CDR2 YYEEEE. The CDR3 reads CASSQGVYEQYV. CDR3 DNA: TGTGCCAGCAGCCAGGGGGTCTACGAGCAGTACGTC.

There are a few counts of this clone. The chain joins TRBV11-2 to TRBJ2-1, with D uncertain. Germline CDR1 is SGHAT and CDR2 is FQNNGV. The V end was cut by 3 bases, the J end by 3 bases, with 12 bases between. The CDR3 is 15 amino acids. As DNA, the CDR3 is TGTGCCAGCAGCTTCGGACGGGTGGACTACAATGAGCAGTTCTTC. Protein sequence: CASSFGRVDYNEQFF.

In this sample, this clone turned up a few times. The chain joins TRBV5-1 to TRBJ2-5; 14 positions match TRBD2. In germline, CDR1 is SGHRS, CDR2 YFSETQ. This CDR3 has 14 residues. Trimming removed 4 bases from V and 10 bases from J; junction bases left unmatched: 6. The CDR3 DNA reads as TGCGCCAGCAGCGAGACTAGCGGGGGGGAAAACCAGTACTTC. Protein sequence: CASSETSGGENQYF.

J is TRBJ1-1 and V is TRBV7-9; D remains unclear. V lost 4 bases and J 6 bases, leaving 9 bases between the germline ends. This CDR3 spans 12 amino acids. Germline lookup yields CDR1 SEHNR and CDR2 FQNEAQ (reference sequence). The CDR3 region is CASSSGAAEAFF. CDR3 sequence (DNA): TGTGCCAGCAGCTCGGGCGCCGCTGAAGCTTTCTTT.

The chain combines TRBV4-2 with TRBJ2-1; TRBD1 aligns across 8 bases. V lost 4 bases and J lost 5; bases outside the gene matches: 10. The germline CDR1 and CDR2 sequences are LGHNA and YNFKEQ. CDR3 length: 16 amino acids. The CDR3 sequence: CASSLRTGTGNNEQFF. In DNA, the CDR3 is TGTGCCAGCAGCCTAAGAACCGGGACAGGTAACAATGAGCAGTTCTTC.

The V gene is TRBV18, the J gene TRBJ2-7, with TRBD1 matching 7 bases. Losses at the gene ends were 6 bases for V and 2 bases for J; bases not matched to a gene: 4. CDR3 size: 13 residues. Germline CDR1 reads KGHSH; CDR2 reads LQKENI. The DNA for the CDR3 is TGTGCCAGCTCGCTGACAGGGACCTACGAGCAGTACGTC. This translates into CASSLTGTYEQYV.

This chain joins TRBV15 and TRBJ1-5; 10 bases are shared with TRBD1. This CDR3 comprises 15 residues. CDR1 LNHNV and CDR2 YYDKDF come from the germline V gene (reference sequence). V lost 2 bases to trimming and J lost 6 bases; unmatched junction nucleotides: 4. The CDR3 spells CATSRTGTGVQPQHF. CDR3 in DNA: TGTGCCACCAGCAGAACCGGGACAGGGGTTCAGCCCCAGCATTTT.

This clone was seen only once. A junction end diverges from the germline sequence, so it may reflect a read error. The chain joins TRBV6-5 to TRBJ1-6; no definite D call. CDR1 and CDR2 (germline): MNHEY, SVGAGI. This CDR3 has 16 amino acids. The CDR3 is CASSYYGLGQPSNLHF. CDR3 sequence (DNA): TGTGCCAGCAGCTACTACGGGTTGGGCCAGCCTTCGAACCTCCACTTT.

This clone was counted a few times. The rearrangement links TRBV7-9 to TRBJ1-2; no firm D call. V was cut by 3 bases and J by 1 base, with 9 bases left in between. The V gene's germline CDR1 is SEHNR and CDR2 FQNEAQ (reference sequence). CDR3 size: 14 residues. Here the CDR3 reads CASSFPFGNYGYTF. CDR3 DNA sequence: TGTGCCAGCAGCTTCCCCTTCGGTAACTATGGCTACACCTTC.

This sequence joins TRBV7-3 and TRBJ2-6, with a weak D call TRBD2 (5 bases). The CDR3 length is 15 residues. Trimming pared 2 bases from V and 1 base from J, leaving 6 bases between. The germline V gene has CDR1 SGHTA and CDR2 FQGTGA. The CDR3 nucleotides are TGTGCCAGCAGCTTACGACTATCTGGGGCCAACGTCCTGACTTTC. This sequence encodes CASSLRLSGANVLTF.

J is TRBJ1-2 and V is TRBV9, with TRBD1 identical over 11 bases. CDR1 is SGDLS and CDR2 is YYNGEE in the germline V gene. The CDR3 runs 16 residues. With V trimmed by 4 bases and J by 4 bases, 9 bases remained unmatched. The CDR3 DNA follows: TGTGCCAGCAGCTTAAGCCGGGACAGGGGGGGCTATGGCTACACCTTC. Encoded protein: CASSLSRDRGGYGYTF. The full variable domain, completed using reference TRBV9 and TRBJ1-2, is DSGVTQTPKHLITATGQRVTLRCSPRSGDLSVYWYQQSLDQGLQFLIQYYNGEERAKGNILERFSAQQFPDLHSELNLSSLELGDSALYFCASSLSRDRGGYGYTFGSGTRLTVV.

The table lists this clone with a few counts. The chain has TRBV24-1 and TRBJ2-1; 10 positions match TRBD2. The CDR3 extends over 17 amino acids. V lost 3 bases and J lost 0; bases outside the gene matches: 4. The germline CDR1 and CDR2 sequences are KGHDR and SFDVKD. This CDR3 reads CATSDHSGGPSYNEQFF. CDR3 DNA: TGTGCCACCAGTGATCATAGCGGGGGGCCCTCCTACAATGAGCAGTTCTTC.

The rearrangement uses TRBV30 and TRBJ2-7; the D gene is possibly TRBD2 (7 bases). Germline V gene sequence: CDR1 GTSNPN, CDR2 SVGIG (reference sequence). The length of the CDR3 is 14 residues. V lost 0 bases to trimming and J lost 3 bases, with 12 bases between them. This chain's CDR3 is CAWSVGGGSYEQYV. The DNA of the CDR3 is TGTGCCTGGAGTGTAGGGGGGGGGAGCTACGAGCAGTACGTC.